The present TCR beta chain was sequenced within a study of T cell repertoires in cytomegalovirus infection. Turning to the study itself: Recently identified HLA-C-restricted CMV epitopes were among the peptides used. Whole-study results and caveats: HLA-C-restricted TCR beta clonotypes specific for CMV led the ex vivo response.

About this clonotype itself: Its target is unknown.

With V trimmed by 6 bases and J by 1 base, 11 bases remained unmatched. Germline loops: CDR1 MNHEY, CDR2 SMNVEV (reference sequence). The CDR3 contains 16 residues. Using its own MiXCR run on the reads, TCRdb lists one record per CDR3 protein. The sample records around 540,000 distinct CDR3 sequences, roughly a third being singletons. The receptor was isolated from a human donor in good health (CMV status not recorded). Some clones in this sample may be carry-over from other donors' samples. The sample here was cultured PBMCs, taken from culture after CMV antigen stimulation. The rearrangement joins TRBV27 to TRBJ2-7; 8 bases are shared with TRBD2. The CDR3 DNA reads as TGTGCCAGCAGACAACTTGCGGGAGGTAGATCCTACGAGCAGTACTTC. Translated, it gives CASRQLAGGRSYEQYF.